This entry lists 23 T cell receptor beta chains sequenced from one sample in a study of blood T cell repertoires in COVID-19. Profiled with immunoSEQ multiplex PCR; TCRdb holds only in-frame clones, not every one. Counted here are under 150,000 clones, about 88% occurring once; the ten biggest clones make up less than 3.5%. The sample taken for sequencing was peripheral blood. The source of these receptors is a man aged 40-49 years with acute or convalescent COVID-19.

As regards this clone: The junction differs from germline at one of its ends, possibly a read error. The rearrangement uses TRBV15 and TRBJ2-5; possibly TRBD1 for D (6 bases). The CDR3 totals 13 residues. Germline CDR1 reads LNHNV; CDR2 reads YYDKDF (reference sequence). The CDR3 DNA is TGTGCCACCAGGAGAGACAGGCAAGAGACCCAGTACTTC. Its protein product is CATRRDRQETQYF.

The chain carries TRBV4-1 and TRBJ2-1; D is unresolved. Germline loops: CDR1 MGHRA, CDR2 YSYEKL. The germline V and J ends were trimmed by 4 bases and 6 bases, with 10 bases remaining between them. The CDR3 sequence is 13 residues long. CDR3 in amino acids: CASSLRLSNEQFF. CDR3 sequence (DNA): TGCGCCAGCAGCCTAAGACTTTCCAATGAGCAGTTCTTC.

This chain uses TRBV11-3 with TRBJ2-1, with a tentative D call TRBD1 (6 bases). The V end lost 5 bases, the J end lost 2 bases, and 16 bases lay between the germline ends. Germline values: CDR1 SGHNT, CDR2 YENEEA. CDR3 length: 16 amino acids. The CDR3 is CASSPTGTLTYNEQFF. The CDR3 DNA follows: TGTGCCAGCAGCCCGACCGGGACACTAACCTACAATGAGCAGTTCTTC.

CDR3 protein: CASQDRVNQPQHF. The CDR3 bases are TGTGCCAGTCAGGACAGGGTCAATCAGCCCCAGCATTTT. This rearrangement joins TRBV19 to TRBJ1-5; 8 bases are shared with TRBD1. Germline-derived CDR1 and CDR2 are LNHDA and SQIVND (reference sequence). The CDR3 is 13 amino acids. Trimming cost V 8 bases and J 3 bases; bases outside gene matches: 3.

This chain joins TRBV18 and TRBJ2-1, with 7 bases identical to TRBD1. V was clipped by 5 bases and J by 5 bases; unmatched bases: 9. CDR1 and CDR2 from the germline V gene are KGHSH and LQKENI. The CDR3 is made up of 15 amino acids. In DNA form, the CDR3 reads TGTGCCAGCTCAACAAGCGTCACAGGGGACAATGAGCAGTTCTTC. Its protein is CASSTSVTGDNEQFF.

The genes are TRBV6-5 and TRBJ1-1; possibly TRBD1 for D (6 bases). CDR3 size: 14 residues. Germline V lookup: CDR1 MNHEY, CDR2 SVGAGI. With 6 bases removed from V and 8 bases from J, the gap between germline ends came to 19 bases. Written as DNA, the CDR3 is TGTGCCAGCAGGGCTGGGGGGGCTTCTCGGGAAGCTTTCTTT. It is translated as CASRAGGASREAFF.

This clone was seen a handful of times. The chain joins TRBV9 to TRBJ2-3, with 8 bases identical to TRBD2. Trimming cost V 2 bases and J 6 bases; bases outside gene matches: 8. This CDR3 has 15 residues. CDR1 SGDLS and CDR2 YYNGEE come from the germline V gene. For the CDR3, the DNA is TGTGCCAGCAGCGTCCTAAGCGGGGGCAGTGATACGCAGTATTTT. The encoded protein is CASSVLSGGSDTQYF.

This clone was counted at least ten times. The gene calls are TRBV30 and TRBJ1-2, with TRBD1 identical over 7 bases. This CDR3 spans 16 amino acids. CDR1 and CDR2 (germline): GTSNPN, SVGIG (reference sequence). Germline trimming cut 3 bases from V and 5 bases from J; bases unmatched to any gene: 15. CDR3 sequence reads: CAWSGTGGGIGYGYTF. CDR3 sequence (DNA): TGTGCCTGGAGCGGTACAGGAGGGGGCATTGGATATGGCTACACCTTC. The full variable domain, rest sourced from reference TRBV30 and TRBJ1-2, is SQTIHQWPATLVQPVGSPLSLECTVEGTSNPNLYWYRQAAGRGLQLLFYSVGIGQISSEVPQNLSASRPQDRQFILSSKKLLLSDSGFYLCAWSGTGGGIGYGYTFGSGTRLTVV.

This sequence joins TRBV3-1 (or the pseudogene TRBV3-2) and TRBJ2-5; 14 bases match TRBD2. Per the germline V gene, CDR1 is LGHDT and CDR2 is YNNKEL (reference sequence). V lost 4 bases and J lost 3; bases outside the gene matches: 4. CDR3 length: 16 residues. CDR3: CASSPGLAGEKETQYF. CDR3 sequence (DNA): TGTGCCAGCAGCCCGGGACTAGCGGGGGAAAAAGAGACCCAGTACTTC.

This chain connects TRBV3-1 (or the pseudogene TRBV3-2) to TRBJ2-3, with 9 bases lining up with TRBD2. This CDR3 has 16 residues. V was clipped by 6 bases and J by 2 bases; unmatched bases: 9. The V gene's germline CDR1 is LGHDT and CDR2 YNNKEL (reference sequence). The CDR3 DNA follows: TGTGCCAGCAGTCCCAAGCGGGGGGCCCTCACAGATACGCAGTATTTT. This codes for CASSPKRGALTDTQYF.

This chain joins TRBV5-4 and TRBJ1-2; no reliable D call. The length of the CDR3 is 16 residues. CDR1 is SGHNT, CDR2 YYREEE, per germline (reference sequence). The V end lost 0 bases, the J end lost 4 bases, and 16 bases lay between the germline ends. CDR3 nucleotides: TGTGCCAGCAGCTTGGCACCGGGTCAAGAGGCCTATGGCTACACCTTC. It specifies CASSLAPGQEAYGYTF.

The chain uses TRBV30 and TRBJ1-3; TRBD1 aligns across 7 bases. Germline loops: CDR1 GTSNPN, CDR2 SVGIG (reference sequence). V lost 2 bases to trimming and J lost 0 bases; unmatched junction nucleotides: 4. The CDR3 runs 15 residues. The CDR3 coding sequence is TGTGCCTGGAGTCAGGACAGGAGCTCTGGAAACACCATATATTTT. It translates to CAWSQDRSSGNTIYF.

The J gene is TRBJ2-2, the V gene TRBV5-1; 10 nucleotides align to TRBD1. The junction had 3 bases not matched to a gene; V was cut back by 4 bases and J by 0 bases. The CDR3 is made up of 16 amino acids. The V gene's germline CDR1 is SGHRS and CDR2 YFSETQ. The CDR3 region has the DNA TGCGCCAGCAGCCCCGGACAGGGGGCGAACACCGGGGAGCTGTTTTTT. It specifies CASSPGQGANTGELFF.

This clone has more than one count but fewer than ten. This sequence joins TRBV4-1 and TRBJ1-5; D might be TRBD1 (6 bases). CDR1 is MGHRA and CDR2 is YSYEKL in the germline V gene. Between the trimmed V and J ends, which lost 1 base and 1 base, there was a span of 11 bases. The CDR3 length is 16 residues. The CDR3 coding sequence is TGCGCCAGCAGCCAAGGTGGGGGGGCGAGCAATCAGCCCCAGCATTTT. Amino acids: CASSQGGGASNQPQHF.

The CDR3 loop is CSVRDSAYTEAFF. The CDR3 nucleotides read TGCAGCGTTAGGGACAGTGCCTACACTGAAGCTTTCTTT. The rearrangement uses TRBV29-1 and TRBJ1-1; 7 bases map to TRBD1. The CDR3 runs to 13 residues. The V segment lost 5 bases and the J segment 3 bases; nucleotides outside the gene matches: 6. Per the germline V gene, CDR1 is SQVTM and CDR2 is ANQGSEA.

This clone was recorded once. The V and J genes are TRBV24-1 and TRBJ2-5; 12 nucleotides agree with TRBD2. CDR1 KGHDR and CDR2 SFDVKD come from the germline V gene. CDR3 length equals 18 residues. Trimming cost V 0 bases and J 2 bases; bases outside gene matches: 6. The CDR3 is CATSDLPVLAGGQETQYF. CDR3 DNA: TGTGCCACCAGTGATTTGCCTGTACTAGCGGGGGGACAAGAGACCCAGTACTTC.

The chain has TRBV5-4 and TRBJ2-3; maybe TRBD2 (7 bases). V was trimmed by 4 bases and J by 3 bases, leaving 12 bases between them. The CDR3 sequence is 14 residues long. Per germline, CDR1 SGHNT and CDR2 YYREEE (reference sequence). The CDR3 DNA follows: TGTGCCAGCAGCGGCGGGGGCGAGACAGATACGCAGTATTTT. As protein: CASSGGGETDTQYF.

This chain links TRBV7-8 with TRBJ2-7, with 10 bases identical to TRBD1. The CDR3 covers 16 residues. J lost 6 bases, V lost 1 base, and 9 bases had no gene match. Looked up from germline, CDR1 is SGHVS and CDR2 is FQNEAQ. CDR3 nucleotides: TGTGCCAGCAGCTTAGGAGCCGGGACAGGGGTTTCCGAGCAGTACTTC. Residues: CASSLGAGTGVSEQYF.

This chain connects TRBV5-1 to TRBJ2-7; 9 bases fit TRBD1. The ends lost 4 bases at V and 1 base at J; junction bases unmatched: 9. Germline assignment: CDR1 SGHRS and CDR2 YFSETQ. The CDR3 is 16 residues long. The DNA for the CDR3 is TGCGCCAGCAGCAGCGGACCGGGACAGGGTTCCTACGAGCAGTACTTC. Residues: CASSSGPGQGSYEQYF.

This clone turned up a few times. Other DNA variants within this sample encode the same CDR3. V and J are TRBV5-1 and TRBJ2-7; D may be TRBD1 (6 bases). Germline lookup yields CDR1 SGHRS and CDR2 YFSETQ. Trimming took off 0 bases at V and 1 base at J, with 8 bases between the two ends. There are 14 residues in the CDR3. This CDR3 reads CASSLGGGSYEQYF. For the CDR3, the DNA is TGCGCCAGCAGCTTGGGAGGGGGTTCCTACGAGCAGTACTTC.

This rearrangement joins TRBV7-8 to TRBJ1-1; the D is unclear. Trimming stripped 2 bases from V and 0 bases from J, with 7 bases between. The CDR3 consists of 14 residues. Germline V gene data show CDR1 as SGHVS and CDR2 as FQNEAQ. This chain's CDR3 is CASSLSPVNTEAFF. The CDR3 DNA sequence: TGTGCCAGCAGCTTATCCCCTGTGAACACTGAAGCTTTCTTT.

The chain carries TRBV7-2 and TRBJ1-2, with 8 bases matching TRBD1. The CDR3 runs to 14 residues. The ends lost 1 base at V and 5 bases at J; junction bases unmatched: 3. From germline, CDR1 is SGHTA and CDR2 FQGNSA. In DNA, the CDR3 is TGTGCCAGCAGCTTAGGGGGACAGGAGTATGGCTACACCTTC. Protein: CASSLGGQEYGYTF.

The rearrangement joins TRBV5-1 to TRBJ2-3; maybe TRBD2 (6 bases). The V and J ends lost 0 bases and 2 bases respectively, with 13 bases between them. The CDR3 spans 16 residues. CDR1 is SGHRS and CDR2 is YFSETQ in the germline V gene. The CDR3 nucleotides are TGCGCCAGCAGCTTGGGCGGGGTAGGGGACACAGATACGCAGTATTTT. Protein product: CASSLGGVGDTDTQYF.